This T cell receptor beta chain derives from a study of cytomegalovirus exposure and HLA in healthy donors. The PCR had 60 Vbeta and 13 Jbeta primers. Assay: immunoSEQ multiplex PCR; the TCRdb copy retains only in-frame clones and omits some. The sample shows more than 110,000 clones, around four fifths of them seen only once. The CDR3 has 13 amino acids. Germline V gives CDR1 KGHSH, CDR2 LQKENI. Trimming cost V 3 bases and J 1 base, with 6 bases left between them. The sequence was obtained from a young man in good health and CMV-seronegative. Sequenced material: PBMCs. The chain carries TRBV18 and TRBJ1-2; weak D call: TRBD1 (5 bases). The CDR3 DNA reads TGTGCCAGCTCACCGGACAATAACTATGGCTACACCTTC. This gives the protein CASSPDNNYGYTF.